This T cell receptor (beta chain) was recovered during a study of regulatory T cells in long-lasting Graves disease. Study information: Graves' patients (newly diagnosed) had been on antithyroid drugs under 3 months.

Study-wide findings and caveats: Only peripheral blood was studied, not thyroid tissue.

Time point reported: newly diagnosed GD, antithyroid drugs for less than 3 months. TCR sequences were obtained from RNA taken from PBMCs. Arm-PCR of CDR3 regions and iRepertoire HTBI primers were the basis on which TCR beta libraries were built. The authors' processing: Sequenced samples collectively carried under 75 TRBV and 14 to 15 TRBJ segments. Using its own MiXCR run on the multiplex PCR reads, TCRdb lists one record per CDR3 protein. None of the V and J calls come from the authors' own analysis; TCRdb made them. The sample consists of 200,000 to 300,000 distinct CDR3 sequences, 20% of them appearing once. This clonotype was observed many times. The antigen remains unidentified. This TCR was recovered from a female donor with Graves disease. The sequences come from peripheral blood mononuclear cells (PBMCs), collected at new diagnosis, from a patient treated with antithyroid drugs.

The CDR3 nucleotides read TGTGCCAGCTCACCGACCCTTCGGGCGGAGACCCAGTACTTC. It specifies CASSPTLRAETQYF. The rearrangement links TRBV18 to TRBJ2-5; D is unclear. This CDR3 has 14 residues. Germline V CDR1 and CDR2: KGHSH, LQKENI. Trimming stripped 3 bases from V and 5 bases from J, with 13 bases between.